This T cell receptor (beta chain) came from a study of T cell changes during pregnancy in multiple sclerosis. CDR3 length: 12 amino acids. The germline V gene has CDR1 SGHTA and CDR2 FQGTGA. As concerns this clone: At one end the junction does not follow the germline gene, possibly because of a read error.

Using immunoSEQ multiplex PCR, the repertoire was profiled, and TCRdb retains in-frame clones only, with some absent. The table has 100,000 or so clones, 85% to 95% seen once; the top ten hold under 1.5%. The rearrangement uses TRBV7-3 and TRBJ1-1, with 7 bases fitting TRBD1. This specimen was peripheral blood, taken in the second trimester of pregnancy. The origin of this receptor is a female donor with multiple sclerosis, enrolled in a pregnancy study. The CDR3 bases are TGTGCCAGCAGCCTGATGACAGGGTTTATGATCTTT. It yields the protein CASSLMTGFMIF.